Listed here are 27 T cell receptor beta chains from one sample, sequenced in a study of T cells in Graves' hyperthyroidism and ophthalmopathy (dated by TCRdb to the late 2010s). Libraries came from multiplex PCR. The run used an Illumina HiSeq 2000. TCR beta CDR3 regions were amplified from RNA transcripts. The first round of RT-PCR for the TCR CDR3 was performed with the HTBI primer set and the Qiagen OneStep RT-PCR kit. Using fastp at Q25 and MiXCR, TCRdb reprocessed the public reads and kept productive beta chains. Rows merge per CDR3 protein into single entries with the most common DNA and genes. For this sample the table gives hundreds of thousands of distinct CDR3 sequences, of which approximately 15% were detected only once. Over 12% of the sample is held by the ten biggest clonotypes. Sequencing input: blood. These receptors were collected from a woman under 30 with Graves' hyperthyroidism.

This clonotype was seen a handful of times. The chain carries TRBV10-3 and TRBJ2-1, with 8 nucleotides matching TRBD2. The germline V gene has CDR1 ENHRY and CDR2 SYGVKD. J gave up 7 bases and V 3 bases, and 8 bases lay outside the gene matches. The CDR3 spans 15 residues. The CDR3 loop is CAISERREGGNEQFF. DNA for the CDR3: TGTGCCATCAGTGAAAGACGGGAGGGCGGAAATGAGCAGTTCTTC.

The table lists this clonotype with many counts. V and J are TRBV12-3 or TRBV12-4 and TRBJ1-1; the D gene is possibly TRBD1 (6 bases). V lost 2 bases, J lost 10 bases, and 14 bases lay in between. The CDR3 is 13 residues long. Written as DNA, the CDR3 is TGTGCCAGCAGTTTAAGGGGGGCTATCGGAGCTTTCTTT. It codes for CASSLRGAIGAFF.

This clonotype was seen a few times. The chain uses TRBV6-6 and TRBJ1-3; D unresolved. The CDR3 has 15 residues. Trimming left V 0 bases short and J 2 bases short, with 8 bases between. Germline V gene sequence: CDR1 MNHNY, CDR2 SVGAGI (reference sequence). The CDR3 here is CASSYSSGTGNTIYF. The CDR3 coding sequence is TGTGCCAGCAGTTACTCATCCGGTACTGGAAACACCATATATTTT.

Ten or more counts support this clonotype. The chain joins TRBV5-1 to TRBJ1-2; D gene ambiguous. Trimming stripped 0 bases from V and 0 bases from J, with 9 bases between. The CDR3 extends over 15 amino acids. The germline V gene has CDR1 SGHRS and CDR2 YFSETQ. The DNA of the CDR3 is TGCGCCAGCAGCTTGGGAGGCGCCGCTAACTATGGCTACACCTTC. It is translated as CASSLGGAANYGYTF.

The table lists this clonotype with a few counts. The chain's CDR3 is CASRHLQGDRSLSYTF. The DNA of the CDR3 is TGTGCCAGCAGACACCTACAAGGGGACAGGAGCCTAAGCTACACCTTC. This chain uses TRBV6-2 or TRBV6-3 with TRBJ1-2, with TRBD1 identical over 8 bases. Germline lookup yields CDR1 MNHEY and CDR2 SVGEGT. V lost 6 bases and J lost 9; bases outside the gene matches: 18. The CDR3 is made up of 16 amino acids.

V is TRBV19 and J is TRBJ1-1, with D possibly being TRBD1 (6 bases). The CDR3 contains 16 residues. V was clipped by 4 bases and J by 1 base, with 16 bases between them. Germline-derived CDR1 and CDR2 are LNHDA and SQIVND (reference sequence). The CDR3 loop reads CASSTGGRTANTEAFF. The CDR3, as DNA: TGTGCCAGTAGTACTGGGGGCAGGACAGCGAACACTGAAGCTTTCTTT.

This clonotype was recorded at least ten times. This chain connects TRBV2 to TRBJ2-4; no definite D call. CDR3 length: 16 residues. Per the germline V gene, CDR1 is SNHLY and CDR2 is FYNNEI. Trimming pared 1 base from V and 7 bases from J, leaving 17 bases between. CDR3 coding DNA: TGTGCCAGCAGTGAAGGAAGCCGGGCTTTTCGGAACATTCAGTACTTC. Its protein product is CASSEGSRAFRNIQYF.

The V gene is TRBV27, the J gene TRBJ1-6; D may be TRBD1 (6 bases). The ends were cut back, 10 bases at V and 6 bases at J, with 13 bases in the middle. The CDR3 consists of 13 residues. Germline V CDR1 and CDR2: MNHEY, SMNVEV (reference sequence). CDR3 bases: TGTGCCACCCAGGGGATTCCTAATTCACCCCTCCACTTT. This sequence encodes CATQGIPNSPLHF.

The J gene is TRBJ2-1, the V gene TRBV19; 9 nucleotides agree with TRBD1. Looked up from germline, CDR1 is LNHDA and CDR2 is SQIVND (reference sequence). Unmatched junction bases numbered 11, after V lost 3 bases and J lost 8 bases. This CDR3 region has 16 residues. DNA of the CDR3: TGTGCCAGTAGTATTCTCGCCGGGACAGGGCTTCATGAGCAGTTCTTC. Residues: CASSILAGTGLHEQFF.

The rearrangement joins TRBV19 to TRBJ2-2; D unclear. Per germline, CDR1 LNHDA and CDR2 SQIVND (reference sequence). There are 13 residues in the CDR3. Trimming took 3 bases from V and 7 from J, leaving 9 bases between them. The CDR3 region has the DNA TGTGCCAGTAGTATTCGCTTGGGCGGGGAGCTGTTTTTT. It codes for CASSIRLGGELFF.

This clonotype was picked up many times. J is TRBJ1-4 and V is TRBV2, with D unclear. This CDR3 comprises 13 residues. In germline, CDR1 is SNHLY, CDR2 FYNNEI. The V gene lost 7 bases and the J gene lost 0 bases, with 6 bases spanning the gap. The chain's CDR3 is CASNGATNEKLFF. CDR3 in DNA: TGTGCCAGCAACGGTGCAACTAATGAAAAACTGTTTTTT. Full variable domain (missing parts from reference TRBV2 and TRBJ1-4): EPEVTQTPSHQVTQMGQEVILRCVPISNHLYFYWYRQILGQKVEFLVSFYNNEISEKSEIFDDQFSVERPDGSNFTLKIRSTKLEDSAMYFCASNGATNEKLFFGSGTQLSVL.

This clonotype was detected many times. This chain links TRBV2 with TRBJ1-2, with a weak D call TRBD1 (6 bases). Germline V gene data show CDR1 as SNHLY and CDR2 as FYNNEI. The V gene lost 5 bases and the J gene lost 4 bases, with 14 bases spanning the gap. CDR3 size: 14 residues. The CDR3 region has the DNA TGTGCCAGCAGTCAGACAGGCCCGGGCTATGGCTACACCTTC. Translated: CASSQTGPGYGYTF.

This clonotype was picked up a small number of times. This sequence joins TRBV7-8 and TRBJ2-5, with unresolved D. CDR3 length equals 15 residues. CDR1 and CDR2 from the germline V gene are SGHVS and FQNEAQ. V lost 5 bases and J lost 7, with 20 bases in between. CDR3 coding DNA: TGTGCCAGCAGCGTACCGCGTCGTTTTGGGCGGACCCAGTACTTC. It translates to CASSVPRRFGRTQYF.

The gene calls are TRBV10-3 and TRBJ1-1, with 9 bases matching TRBD1. V lost 6 bases and J lost 0; bases outside the gene matches: 8. The CDR3 has 16 residues. Germline loops: CDR1 ENHRY, CDR2 SYGVKD. The CDR3 nucleotides read TGTGCCATCAGACCGGACAGGGGTAGCATGAACACTGAAGCTTTCTTT. Encoded protein: CAIRPDRGSMNTEAFF.

This clonotype was detected a few times. The chain links TRBV7-9 to TRBJ2-4, with 12 bases identical to TRBD2. The ends lost 5 bases at V and 0 bases at J; junction bases unmatched: 8. This CDR3 spans 18 amino acids. Germline-derived CDR1 and CDR2 are SEHNR and FQNEAQ (reference sequence). This CDR3 reads CASSVLAGGTLAKNIQYF. As DNA, the CDR3 is TGTGCCAGCAGCGTACTAGCGGGAGGCACCCTAGCCAAAAACATTCAGTACTTC.

The chain couples TRBV4-2 to TRBJ1-5; weak D call: TRBD1 (5 bases). V lost 4 bases and J 7 bases, leaving 17 bases between the germline ends. This CDR3 is built from 15 residues. Germline V CDR1 and CDR2: LGHNA, YNFKEQ. The chain's CDR3 is CASSPARGGRQPQHF. The CDR3 region has the DNA TGTGCCAGCAGCCCTGCAAGGGGAGGGCGGCAGCCCCAGCATTTT.

This clonotype appeared many times. This chain joins TRBV29-1 and TRBJ1-1, with D possibly matching TRBD1 (6 bases). The CDR3 is 15 amino acids. The V gene's germline CDR1 is SQVTM and CDR2 ANQGSEA. With 0 bases removed from V and 0 bases from J, the gap between germline ends came to 11 bases. The CDR3 DNA follows: TGCAGCGTTGAAGACTGGACAGAATTGAACACTGAAGCTTTCTTT. It encodes CSVEDWTELNTEAFF.

In this sample, this clonotype turned up many times. The CDR3 sequence: CASSLAGQGETQYF. The DNA for the CDR3 is TGTGCCAGCAGCTTAGCGGGACAGGGGGAGACCCAGTACTTC. V and J are TRBV7-8 and TRBJ2-5; 10 bases align to TRBD1. Germline V CDR1 and CDR2: SGHVS, FQNEAQ. The CDR3 runs 14 residues. V dropped 0 bases and J dropped 5; count of bases not matched to a gene: 0. Supplemented by reference TRBV7-8 and TRBJ2-5, the full variable domain reads GAGVSQSPRYKVAKRGQDVALRCDPISGHVSLFWYQQALGQGPEFLTYFQNEAQLDKSGLPSDRFFAERPEGSVSTLKIQRTQQEDSAVYLCASSLAGQGETQYFGPGTRLLVL.

This clonotype was recorded a few times. The chain links TRBV6-1 to TRBJ2-5; D may be TRBD1 (6 bases). Germline CDR1 MNHNS, CDR2 SASEGT. V lost 8 bases and J 4 bases, leaving 14 bases between the germline ends. The CDR3 has 13 amino acids. The CDR3 loop is CASFQGYGETQYF. CDR3 nucleotides: TGTGCCAGCTTCCAGGGGTACGGAGAGACCCAGTACTTC.

This clonotype showed up just a few times. This chain joins TRBV5-1 and TRBJ2-3, with D perhaps TRBD1 (6 bases). The CDR3 contains 16 residues. Trimming removed 3 bases at V and 4 bases at J, with 18 bases between. The germline gives CDR1 SGHRS, CDR2 YFSETQ. The CDR3 reads CASSSGDQVLPDTQYF. CDR3 in DNA: TGCGCCAGCAGCTCAGGGGACCAGGTTTTACCAGATACGCAGTATTTT.

A note on this clonotype: At one boundary the junction diverges from the germline segment, which might be a read error. This rearrangement joins TRBV6-1 to TRBJ2-5; TRBD1 or TRBD2 may be the D gene (5 bases each). Germline V gene lookup returns CDR1 MNHNS and CDR2 SASEGT. The CDR3 contains 13 residues. CDR3 coding DNA: TGTGCCAGCAGTGAAATTGTAATGGGACGGTGGCACTTC. Translation gives CASSEIVMGRWHF.

The table lists this clonotype with a count of one. V usage is TRBV3-1 and J usage is TRBJ1-3; TRBD1 matches 11 bases. CDR3 length: 15 residues. The V gene's germline CDR1 is LGHDT and CDR2 YNNKEL (reference sequence). With 4 bases clipped from V and 2 bases from J, the junction kept 1 base outside the gene matches. The CDR3 DNA reads as TGTGCCAGCAGCCCGGGACAGGGGGCTGGAAACACCATATATTTT. Amino acids: CASSPGQGAGNTIYF.

In this sample, this clonotype turned up many times. The chain employs TRBV29-1 and TRBJ2-5, with D perhaps matching TRBD1 (5 bases). Deletions cut 7 bases from V and 1 base from J, with 10 bases between. Germline values: CDR1 SQVTM, CDR2 ANQGSEA. The CDR3 is 12 amino acids. In DNA form, the CDR3 reads TGCAGCGGGGGCGAGGTCCAAGAGACCCAGTACTTC. Its protein is CSGGEVQETQYF.

Here the CDR3 reads CSARDPGLNGGEQYF. CDR3 nucleotides: TGCAGTGCTAGAGATCCGGGGTTGAATGGGGGCGAGCAGTACTTC. The V call is TRBV20-1, the J call TRBJ2-7; the D gene could be TRBD1 or TRBD2 (5 bases each). The CDR3 runs to 15 residues. Trimming left V 0 bases short and J 6 bases short, with 18 bases between. The germline CDR1 and CDR2 sequences are DFQATT and SNEGSKA (reference sequence).

The chain links TRBV19 to TRBJ2-1; D gene ambiguous. V lost 5 bases and J 0 bases, leaving 11 bases between the germline ends. Germline lookup yields CDR1 LNHDA and CDR2 SQIVND (reference sequence). This CDR3 has 15 amino acids. CDR3 loop: CASSPAQSSYNEQFF. The CDR3 nucleotides read TGTGCCAGTAGTCCCGCCCAGAGCTCCTACAATGAGCAGTTCTTC.

This clonotype was detected only once. The rearrangement uses TRBV9 and TRBJ1-5, with D unclear. Per germline, CDR1 SGDLS and CDR2 YYNGEE. Trimming cost V 0 bases and J 0 bases, with 4 bases left between them. This CDR3 has 14 amino acids. For the CDR3, the DNA is TGTGCCAGCAGCGTAGAAAATAGCAATCAGCCCCAGCATTTT. Its translation is CASSVENSNQPQHF.

For this clonotype: Compared with germline, one end of the junction differs, possibly owing to a read error. The chain employs TRBV13 and TRBJ1-2; D unclear. The germline V gene encodes CDR1 PRHDT and CDR2 FYEKMQ (reference sequence). The CDR3 runs to 15 residues. DNA of the CDR3: TGCGCCAGCAGCTTGGCCTTGTCAGCGAACTATGGCTACACCTTC. Its translation is CASSLALSANYGYTF.